This TCR beta chain was sequenced for a study of T cell repertoires in cytomegalovirus infection. The wider study: Public signatures in TCR beta pointed to CMV infection and matching HLA type.

Study outcomes and limitations: Identification of carriers of CMV plus the relevant HLA was performed using cumulative public TCR beta family frequency.

TCRdb reprocessed the reads with MiXCR, giving one entry per CDR3 protein. The sample has 350,000 to 550,000 distinct CDR3 sequences, 30% to 40% seen once; the top ten hold roughly 15%. After removal of 3 bases from V and 9 bases from J, the junction contained 10 bases not matched to a gene. Germline V gene data show CDR1 as LGHNA and CDR2 as YSLEER. This CDR3 has 15 residues. This clonotype has just a few counts. What it binds is not known. Source material: PBMCs. The TCR comes from a human donor in good health (CMV status not recorded). Some clones in this sample may be carry-over from other donors' samples. The gene calls are TRBV4-3 and TRBJ2-7; 11 positions match TRBD2. CDR3 loop: CASSHLAGGPTSQYF. The CDR3 region has the DNA TGCGCCAGCAGCCATTTAGCGGGGGGGCCGACTTCGCAGTACTTC.